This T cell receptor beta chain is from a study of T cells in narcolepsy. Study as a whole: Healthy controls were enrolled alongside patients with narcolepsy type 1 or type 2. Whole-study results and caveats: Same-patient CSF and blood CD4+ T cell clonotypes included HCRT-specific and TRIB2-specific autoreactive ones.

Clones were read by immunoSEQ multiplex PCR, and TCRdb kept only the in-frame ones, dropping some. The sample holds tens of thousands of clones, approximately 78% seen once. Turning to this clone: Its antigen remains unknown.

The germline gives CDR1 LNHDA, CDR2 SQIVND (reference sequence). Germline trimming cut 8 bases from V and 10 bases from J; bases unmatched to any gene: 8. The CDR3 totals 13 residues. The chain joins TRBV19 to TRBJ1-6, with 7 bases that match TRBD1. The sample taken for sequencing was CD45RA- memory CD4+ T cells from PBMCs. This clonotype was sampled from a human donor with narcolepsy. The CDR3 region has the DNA TGTGCCAGTGGAGACAGGGCCGAGTCACCCCTCCACTTT. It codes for CASGDRAESPLHF.